This entry lists 29 T cell receptor beta chains sequenced from one sample in a study of lymphopenia after photon versus proton radiotherapy. Here immunoSEQ multiplex PCR was the method, and the copy in TCRdb shows in-frame clones only, minus some. The repertoire holds about 64,000 clones, with about nine tenths as singletons. The material was peripheral blood, obtained from a patient treated with proton-based radiotherapy. All receptors derive from an older man with esophageal cancer.

This sequence joins TRBV4-2 and TRBJ2-2; D is unclear. This CDR3 region has 15 residues. The germline gives CDR1 LGHNA, CDR2 YNFKEQ. Trimming pared 1 base from V and 0 bases from J, leaving 6 bases between. In nucleotides, the CDR3 is TGTGCCAGCAGCCAAGTCGGACCGAACACCGGGGAGCTGTTTTTT. As protein: CASSQVGPNTGELFF.

V is TRBV7-2 and J is TRBJ2-3; TRBD2 might be the D (6 bases). CDR1 is SGHTA, CDR2 FQGNSA, per germline. The CDR3 is made up of 15 amino acids. Trimming pared 3 bases from V and 0 bases from J, leaving 10 bases between. The CDR3 DNA follows: TGTGCCAGCAGCTTGCTAGCGATCAGCACAGATACGCAGTATTTT. Its protein is CASSLLAISTDTQYF.

The sample holds one count of this clone. The genes are TRBV11-3 and TRBJ2-7, with D perhaps assigned TRBD1 or TRBD2 (5 bases each). From germline, CDR1 is SGHNT and CDR2 YENEEA. This CDR3 is 15 amino acids long. Deletions cut 4 bases from V and 0 bases from J, with 13 bases between. The CDR3 nucleotides read TGTGCCAGCAGCTACCTCCCGAGGGGCTCCTACGAGCAGTACTTC. Translated: CASSYLPRGSYEQYF.

The J gene is TRBJ1-1, the V gene TRBV5-4; possibly TRBD1 for D (5 bases). Germline values: CDR1 SGHNT, CDR2 YYREEE (reference sequence). V was clipped by 3 bases and J by 2 bases, with 11 bases between them. The CDR3 sequence is 14 residues long. Here the CDR3 DNA reads TGTGCCAGCAGCTCGGACACCACCAACACTGAAGCTTTCTTT. Translating it yields CASSSDTTNTEAFF.

This clone appeared a few times. V and J are TRBV7-9 and TRBJ2-1, with 7 bases lining up with TRBD1. This CDR3 has 18 amino acids. Germline-derived CDR1 and CDR2 are SEHNR and FQNEAQ (reference sequence). V trimming: 5 bases; J trimming: 5 bases; junction bases outside the gene matches: 18. CDR3 sequence (DNA): TGTGCCAGCAGCCTCAGAGGGGTACCGGGACAGAGAAACAATGAGCAGTTCTTC. Translating it yields CASSLRGVPGQRNNEQFF.

The chain employs TRBV30 and TRBJ2-6, with a possible D match to TRBD1 (5 bases). The germline V gene encodes CDR1 GTSNPN and CDR2 SVGIG (reference sequence). There are 13 residues in the CDR3. V dropped 7 bases and J dropped 1 base, with 8 bases sitting between them. CDR3 bases: TGTGCCTTGGACAATTCTGGGGCCAACGTCCTGACTTTC. Translated, it gives CALDNSGANVLTF. The full variable domain, completed using reference TRBV30 and TRBJ2-6, is SQTIHQWPATLVQPVGSPLSLECTVEGTSNPNLYWYRQAAGRGLQLLFYSVGIGQISSEVPQNLSASRPQDRQFILSSKKLLLSDSGFYLCALDNSGANVLTFGAGSRLTVL.

The chain recombines TRBV29-1 with TRBJ2-3; 7 positions agree with TRBD1. The CDR3 has 15 amino acids. V shed 3 bases and J 4 bases; nucleotides not matched to a gene: 10. Germline loops: CDR1 SQVTM, CDR2 ANQGSEA. The CDR3 region is CSVDRLRTGADTQYF. Here the CDR3 DNA reads TGCAGCGTTGACCGCTTGCGGACAGGTGCAGATACGCAGTATTTT.

The rearrangement links TRBV10-3 to TRBJ2-7; 9 bases fit TRBD1. CDR3 size: 14 residues. Germline trimming cut 6 bases from V and 2 bases from J; bases unmatched to any gene: 5. Germline V gene lookup returns CDR1 ENHRY and CDR2 SYGVKD. The CDR3 DNA sequence: TGTGCCATCAGGTCCGGGACAGGGACCTACGAGCAGTACTTC. Translating it yields CAIRSGTGTYEQYF.

This chain uses TRBV5-4 with TRBJ1-1, with 8 bases matching TRBD1. Germline V lookup: CDR1 SGHNT, CDR2 YYREEE (reference sequence). V shed 4 bases, J shed 3 bases, and the junction held 5 bases outside the gene matches. The CDR3 length is 14 residues. The CDR3 nucleotides read TGTGCCAGCAGCCTAGACAGGGGATACACTGAAGCTTTCTTT. Encoded protein: CASSLDRGYTEAFF.

This clone was counted a single time. This chain uses TRBV7-2 with TRBJ2-5; D is unresolved. Per the germline V gene, CDR1 is SGHTA and CDR2 is FQGNSA. The CDR3 length is 14 residues. V lost 0 bases and J lost 3, with 8 bases in between. Here the CDR3 DNA reads TGTGCCAGCAGCTTAGCTAATGGGGAAGAGACCCAGTACTTC. It encodes CASSLANGEETQYF.

This chain links TRBV19 with TRBJ2-3; D may correspond to TRBD1 or TRBD2 (6 bases each). The CDR3 contains 15 residues. The germline V gene encodes CDR1 LNHDA and CDR2 SQIVND (reference sequence). Trimming stripped 3 bases from V and 3 bases from J, with 13 bases between. CDR3 sequence reads: CASSIRRGRTDTQYF. CDR3 DNA: TGTGCCAGTAGTATTCGACGGGGGCGGACAGATACGCAGTATTTT.

The chain employs TRBV7-9 and TRBJ2-7; D is unclear. V was clipped by 1 base and J by 3 bases, with 16 bases between them. CDR1 is SEHNR and CDR2 is FQNEAQ in the germline V gene (reference sequence). The CDR3 has 16 residues. CDR3 coding DNA: TGTGCCAGCAGCTTAGATTCGTGGCAAACAAACTACGAGCAGTACTTC. Encoded protein: CASSLDSWQTNYEQYF.

This chain joins TRBV29-1 and TRBJ1-3; D is undetermined. V lost 1 base to trimming and J lost 5 bases, with 9 bases between them. The CDR3 has 13 amino acids. The germline V gene encodes CDR1 SQVTM and CDR2 ANQGSEA. This chain's CDR3 is CSVEGWGRNTIYF. For the CDR3, the DNA is TGCAGCGTTGAAGGCTGGGGTCGAAACACCATATATTTT. Full variable domain (rest looked up from reference TRBV29-1 and TRBJ1-3): SAVISQKPSRDICQRGTSLTIQCQVDSQVTMMFWYRQQPGQSLTLIATANQGSEATYESGFVIDKFPISRPNLTFSTLTVSNMSPEDSSIYLCSVEGWGRNTIYFGEGSWLTVV.

V gene TRBV5-1 combines with J gene TRBJ1-1; TRBD1 is a possible D gene (5 bases). V was clipped by 0 bases and J by 4 bases, with 13 bases between them. There are 15 residues in the CDR3. The germline gives CDR1 SGHRS, CDR2 YFSETQ. The CDR3 sequence is CASSLAGPQGTEAFF. The CDR3 nucleotides are TGCGCCAGCAGCTTGGCAGGGCCCCAGGGCACTGAAGCTTTCTTT.

The chain carries TRBV7-2 and TRBJ2-1; D possibly uses TRBD1 or TRBD2 (6 bases each). CDR3 size: 17 residues. Trimming took 5 bases from V and 0 from J, leaving 17 bases between them. Germline CDR1 SGHTA, CDR2 FQGNSA. The CDR3 is CASSRTGGGYSYNEQFF. DNA of the CDR3: TGTGCCAGCAGCCGCACCGGAGGGGGTTACTCCTACAATGAGCAGTTCTTC.

The chain joins TRBV5-4 to TRBJ1-4, with TRBD1 identical over 8 bases. The CDR3 is 14 residues long. Trimming cost V 4 bases and J 8 bases; bases outside gene matches: 7. Germline loops: CDR1 SGHNT, CDR2 YYREEE (reference sequence). CDR3 DNA: TGTGCCAGCAGCCGGGACAGGTCGGACGAAAAACTGTTTTTT. It codes for CASSRDRSDEKLFF.

The gene calls are TRBV6-1 and TRBJ1-4; 8 positions agree with TRBD1. CDR1 is MNHNS, CDR2 SASEGT, per germline. This CDR3 is 15 amino acids long. Trimming removed 3 bases from V and 8 bases from J; junction bases left unmatched: 8. CDR3 nucleotides: TGTGCCAGCAGTGACTCCGGGACAGGTAGCGAAAAACTGTTTTTT. This gives the protein CASSDSGTGSEKLFF.

CDR3 DNA sequence: TGTGCCAGCAGTTCGACAGGGGGCGGCTCCTACGAGCAGTACTTC. As protein: CASSSTGGGSYEQYF. This chain uses TRBV6-5 with TRBJ2-7; TRBD1 agrees at 10 bases. The CDR3 spans 15 residues. The V gene's germline CDR1 is MNHEY and CDR2 SVGAGI. J was trimmed by 0 bases and V by 4 bases; bases with no gene match: 3.

DNA of the CDR3: TGTGCCAGCAGCTTTGAGGCGAGTGTTGCAGATACGCAGTATTTT. Translating it yields CASSFEASVADTQYF. The chain has TRBV7-6 and TRBJ2-3; D remains ambiguous. This CDR3 comprises 15 residues. V was shortened by 3 bases and J by 4 bases, with 14 bases between the two germline ends. Germline CDR1 is SGHVS and CDR2 is FNYEAQ.

A note on this clone: This same CDR3 is encoded by further DNA sequences in the sample. The rearrangement joins TRBV7-9 to TRBJ2-7; TRBD1 matches at 7 bases. The CDR3 length is 12 residues. Losses at the gene ends were 5 bases for V and 6 bases for J; bases not matched to a gene: 4. The germline CDR1 and CDR2 sequences are SEHNR and FQNEAQ (reference sequence). The CDR3 bases are TGTGCCAGCAGCCGCGACAGGGTCGAGCAGTACTTC. The encoded protein is CASSRDRVEQYF.

V and J are TRBV11-2 and TRBJ1-4; D unclear. The CDR3 runs 14 residues. Germline values: CDR1 SGHAT, CDR2 FQNNGV. V shed 3 bases and J shed 3 bases, with 8 bases lying between them. The DNA of the CDR3 is TGTGCCAGCAGCTTCACAGTGGCTAATGAAAAACTGTTTTTT. This codes for CASSFTVANEKLFF.

The chain employs TRBV7-9 and TRBJ1-2; 9 bases match TRBD1. CDR3 length equals 16 residues. Germline CDR1 is SEHNR and CDR2 is FQNEAQ (reference sequence). J lost 2 bases, V lost 4 bases, and 8 bases had no gene match. In nucleotides, the CDR3 is TGTGCCAGCAGCTACATCATCGGGACAGGGAACTATGGCTACACCTTC. Its protein product is CASSYIIGTGNYGYTF. The whole variable domain, remainder taken from reference TRBV7-9 and TRBJ1-2, is DTGVSQNPRHKITKRGQNVTFRCDPISEHNRLYWYRQTLGQGPEFLTYFQNEAQLEKSRLLSDRFSAERPKGSFSTLEIQRTEQGDSAMYLCASSYIIGTGNYGYTFGSGTRLTVV.

The sample holds one count of this clone. The CDR3 region has the DNA TGTGCCAGCAGCCCGCCGAGATGGCCTGGCTACACCTTC. Protein sequence: CASSPPRWPGYTF. The chain joins TRBV7-2 to TRBJ1-2; no reliable D call. Germline lookup yields CDR1 SGHTA and CDR2 FQGNSA. The germline V and J ends were trimmed by 5 bases and 7 bases, with 14 bases remaining between them. CDR3 size: 13 residues.

J is TRBJ2-4 and V is TRBV19, with D tentatively TRBD2 (7 bases). The germline V and J ends were trimmed by 3 bases and 3 bases, with 15 bases remaining between them. The CDR3 sequence is 16 residues long. Germline loops: CDR1 LNHDA, CDR2 SQIVND (reference sequence). The DNA for the CDR3 is TGTGCCAGTAGTATCGGGGGGCGCATGGGCAAAAACATTCAGTACTTC. Translation: CASSIGGRMGKNIQYF.

The chain couples TRBV7-2 to TRBJ2-5, with 8 bases aligning to TRBD1. Germline CDR1 and CDR2: SGHTA and FQGNSA. After removal of 0 bases from V and 3 bases from J, the junction contained 3 bases not matched to a gene. The CDR3 totals 15 residues. The CDR3 sequence: CASSLAGQAEETQYF. DNA of the CDR3: TGTGCCAGCAGCTTAGCGGGACAGGCAGAAGAGACCCAGTACTTC.

V is TRBV18 and J is TRBJ2-7, with TRBD1 matching 9 bases. The V segment lost 4 bases and the J segment 1 base; nucleotides outside the gene matches: 8. The CDR3 length is 16 residues. Germline CDR1 KGHSH, CDR2 LQKENI. Written as DNA, the CDR3 is TGTGCCAGCTCACGAGGGACAGGGAGTTATTCCTACGAGCAGTACTTC. It translates to CASSRGTGSYSYEQYF.

The chain has TRBV19 and TRBJ2-3; TRBD1 matches 7 bases. The CDR3 length is 15 residues. From germline, CDR1 is LNHDA and CDR2 SQIVND (reference sequence). With 5 bases clipped from V and 4 bases from J, the junction kept 9 bases outside the gene matches. The CDR3 spells CASSFDRARADTQYF. The CDR3 DNA reads TGTGCCAGTAGTTTTGACAGGGCGCGTGCAGATACGCAGTATTTT.

The chain recombines TRBV19 with TRBJ2-1; perhaps TRBD2 as D (6 bases). Trimming took 5 bases from V and 6 from J, leaving 23 bases between them. The germline V gene encodes CDR1 LNHDA and CDR2 SQIVND (reference sequence). This CDR3 is 17 amino acids long. The CDR3 DNA sequence: TGTGCCAGTAGTCCTCGCTGGCTAGCGAGGGCATCCAATGAGCAGTTCTTC. Translating it yields CASSPRWLARASNEQFF.

V is TRBV7-9 and J is TRBJ2-7; a possible D gene is TRBD2 (6 bases). V dropped 4 bases and J dropped 5 bases, with 21 bases sitting between them. The CDR3 sequence is 16 residues long. CDR1 and CDR2 (germline): SEHNR, FQNEAQ (reference sequence). CDR3 DNA: TGTGCCAGCAGCTCCTCCCTCGACCGCCGGGGGAACGAGCAGTACTTC. It codes for CASSSSLDRRGNEQYF.